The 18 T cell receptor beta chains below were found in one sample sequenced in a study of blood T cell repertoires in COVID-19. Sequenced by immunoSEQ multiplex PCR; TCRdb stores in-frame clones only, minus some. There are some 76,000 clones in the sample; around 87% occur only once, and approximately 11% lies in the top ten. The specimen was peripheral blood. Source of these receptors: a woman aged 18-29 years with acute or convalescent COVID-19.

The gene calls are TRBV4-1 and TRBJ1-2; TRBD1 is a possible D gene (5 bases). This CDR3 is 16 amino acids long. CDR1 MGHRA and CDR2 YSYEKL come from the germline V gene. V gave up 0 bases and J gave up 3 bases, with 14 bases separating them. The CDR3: CASSQDRRGRDYGYTF. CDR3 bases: TGCGCCAGCAGCCAAGATAGACGCGGCAGGGACTATGGCTACACCTTC.

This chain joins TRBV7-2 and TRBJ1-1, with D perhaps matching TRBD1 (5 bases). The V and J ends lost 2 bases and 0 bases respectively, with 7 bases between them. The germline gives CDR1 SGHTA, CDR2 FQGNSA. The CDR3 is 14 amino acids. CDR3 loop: CASSLTRVNTEAFF. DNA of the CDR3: TGTGCCAGCAGCTTAACCAGGGTGAACACTGAAGCTTTCTTT.

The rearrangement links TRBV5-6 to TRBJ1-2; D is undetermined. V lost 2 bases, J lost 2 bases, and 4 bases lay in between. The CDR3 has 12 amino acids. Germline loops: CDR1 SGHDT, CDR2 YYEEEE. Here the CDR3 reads CASSLQNYGYTF. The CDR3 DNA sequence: TGTGCCAGCAGCTTACAGAACTATGGCTACACCTTC.

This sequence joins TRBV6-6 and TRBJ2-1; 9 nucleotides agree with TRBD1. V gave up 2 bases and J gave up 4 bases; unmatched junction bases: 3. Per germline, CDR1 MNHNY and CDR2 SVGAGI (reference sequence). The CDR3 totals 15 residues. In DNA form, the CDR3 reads TGTGCCAGCAGTTACGGGACAGGGAGTTACAATGAGCAGTTCTTC. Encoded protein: CASSYGTGSYNEQFF.

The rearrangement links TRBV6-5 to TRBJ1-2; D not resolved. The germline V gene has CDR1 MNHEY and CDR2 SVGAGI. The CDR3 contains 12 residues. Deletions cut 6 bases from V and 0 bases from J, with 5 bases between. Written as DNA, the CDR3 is TGTGCCAGCAGGGCTTCTAACTATGGCTACACCTTC. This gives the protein CASRASNYGYTF.

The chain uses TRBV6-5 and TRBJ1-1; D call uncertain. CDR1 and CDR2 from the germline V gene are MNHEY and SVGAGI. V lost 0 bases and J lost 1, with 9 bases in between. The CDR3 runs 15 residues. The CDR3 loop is CASSYSRRTNTEAFF. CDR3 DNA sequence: TGTGCCAGCAGTTACTCGAGGAGGACGAACACTGAAGCTTTCTTT.

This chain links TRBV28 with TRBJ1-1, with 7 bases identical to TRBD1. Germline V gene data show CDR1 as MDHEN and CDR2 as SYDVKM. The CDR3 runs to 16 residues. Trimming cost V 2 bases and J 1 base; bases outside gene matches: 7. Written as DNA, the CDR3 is TGTGCCAGCAGTTTACCGGGACAGAGTCAGAACACTGAAGCTTTCTTT. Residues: CASSLPGQSQNTEAFF.

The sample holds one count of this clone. CDR3 nucleotides: TGTGCCAGCAGACAAGATTCCATAGCCAAAAACATTCAGTACTTC. Its translation: CASRQDSIAKNIQYF. This rearrangement joins TRBV7-2 to TRBJ2-4; D is ambiguous. This CDR3 region has 15 residues. The germline V gene has CDR1 SGHTA and CDR2 FQGNSA. The V and J ends lost 6 bases and 0 bases respectively, with 12 bases between them.

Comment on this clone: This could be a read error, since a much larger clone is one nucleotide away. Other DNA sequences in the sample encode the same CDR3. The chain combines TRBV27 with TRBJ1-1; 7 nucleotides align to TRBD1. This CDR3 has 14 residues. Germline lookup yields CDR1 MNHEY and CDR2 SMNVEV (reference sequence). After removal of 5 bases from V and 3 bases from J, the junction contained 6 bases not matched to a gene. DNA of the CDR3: TGTGCCAGCAGTAGGACAGGAGGATACACTGAAGCTTTCTTT. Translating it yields CASSRTGGYTEAFF.

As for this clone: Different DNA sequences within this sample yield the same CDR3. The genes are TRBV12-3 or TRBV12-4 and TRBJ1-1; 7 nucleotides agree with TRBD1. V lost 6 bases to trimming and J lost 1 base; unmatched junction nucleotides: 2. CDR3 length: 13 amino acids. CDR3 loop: CASSRQGNTEAFF. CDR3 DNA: TGTGCCAGCAGCCGACAGGGGAACACTGAAGCTTTCTTT.

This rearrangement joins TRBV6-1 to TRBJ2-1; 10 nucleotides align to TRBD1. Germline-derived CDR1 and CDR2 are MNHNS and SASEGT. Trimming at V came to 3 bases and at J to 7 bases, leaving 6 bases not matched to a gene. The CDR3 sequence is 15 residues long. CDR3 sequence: CASSEGQGNRNEQFF. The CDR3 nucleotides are TGTGCCAGCAGTGAGGGACAGGGGAATAGAAATGAGCAGTTCTTC.

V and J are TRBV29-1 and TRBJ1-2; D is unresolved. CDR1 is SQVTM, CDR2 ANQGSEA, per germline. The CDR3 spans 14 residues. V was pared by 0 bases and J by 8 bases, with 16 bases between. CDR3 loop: CSVEDGAGFRGYTF. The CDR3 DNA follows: TGCAGCGTTGAAGATGGTGCCGGGTTTAGGGGCTACACCTTC.

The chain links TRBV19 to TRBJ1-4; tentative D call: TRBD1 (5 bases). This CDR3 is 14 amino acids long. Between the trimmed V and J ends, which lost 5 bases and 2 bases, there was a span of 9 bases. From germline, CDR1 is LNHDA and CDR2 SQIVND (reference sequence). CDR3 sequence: CASSLRQTNEKLFF. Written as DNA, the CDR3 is TGTGCCAGTAGTCTTCGACAGACTAATGAAAAACTGTTTTTT.

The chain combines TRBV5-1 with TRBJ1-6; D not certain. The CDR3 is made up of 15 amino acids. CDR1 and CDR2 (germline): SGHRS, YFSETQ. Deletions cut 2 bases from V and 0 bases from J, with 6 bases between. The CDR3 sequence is CASSLASSYNSPLHF. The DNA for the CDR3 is TGCGCCAGCAGCTTAGCGAGCTCCTATAATTCACCCCTCCACTTT. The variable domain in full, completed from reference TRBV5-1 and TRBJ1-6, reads KAGVTQTPRYLIKTRGQQVTLSCSPISGHRSVSWYQQTPGQGLQFLFEYFSETQRNKGNFPGRFSGRQFSNSRSEMNVSTLELGDSALYLCASSLASSYNSPLHFGNGTRLTVT.

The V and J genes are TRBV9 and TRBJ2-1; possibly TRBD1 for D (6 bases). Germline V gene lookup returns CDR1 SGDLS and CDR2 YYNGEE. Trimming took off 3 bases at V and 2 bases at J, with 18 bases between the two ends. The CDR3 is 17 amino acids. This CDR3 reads CASSGSRGRGTYNEQFF. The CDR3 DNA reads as TGTGCCAGCAGCGGGTCTCGGGGCAGGGGAACCTACAATGAGCAGTTCTTC.

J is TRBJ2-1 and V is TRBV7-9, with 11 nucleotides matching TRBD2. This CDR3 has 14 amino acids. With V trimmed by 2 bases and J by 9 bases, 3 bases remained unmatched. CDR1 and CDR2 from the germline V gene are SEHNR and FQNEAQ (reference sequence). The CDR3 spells CASSLSLAGGEQFF. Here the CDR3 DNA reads TGTGCCAGCAGCTTATCCCTAGCGGGAGGTGAGCAGTTCTTC.

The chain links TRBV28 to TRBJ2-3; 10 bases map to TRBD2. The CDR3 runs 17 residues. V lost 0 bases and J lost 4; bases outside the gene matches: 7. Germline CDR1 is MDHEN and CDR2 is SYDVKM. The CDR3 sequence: CASSLWSTSGASDTQYF. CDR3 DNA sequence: TGTGCCAGCAGTTTATGGTCCACTAGCGGGGCTTCAGATACGCAGTATTTT.

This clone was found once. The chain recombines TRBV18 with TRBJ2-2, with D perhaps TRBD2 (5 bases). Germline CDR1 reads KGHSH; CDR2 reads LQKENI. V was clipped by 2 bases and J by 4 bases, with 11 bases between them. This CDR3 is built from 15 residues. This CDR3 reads CASSPIREGTGELFF. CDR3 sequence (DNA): TGTGCCAGCTCACCAATCCGTGAGGGCACCGGGGAGCTGTTTTTT.